This paragraph covers one T cell receptor beta chain sequence. The record originates from a study of blood T cell repertoires in COVID-19. The overall study: PBMCs, B-cell-depleted T cells, or T cells were the source of the cDNA or gDNA that made up the material.

Seattle patients were enrolled during active infection and followed longitudinally. TCRdb's table, derived via immunoSEQ multiplex PCR, lists solely in-frame clones and lacks some. In the table there are over 450,000 clones, 85% to 90% of which are singletons. The receptor was derived from a woman between 45 and 60 years old with COVID-19, enrolled during active disease. Sample: peripheral blood.

The CDR3 loop is CASSLGWQGASGNTIYF. CDR3 in DNA: TGTGCCAGCAGTTTAGGGTGGCAGGGGGCCTCTGGAAACACCATATATTTT. V and J are TRBV28 and TRBJ1-3; 8 bases align to TRBD1. This CDR3 region has 17 residues. CDR1 is MDHEN, CDR2 SYDVKM, per germline. V lost 2 bases to trimming and J lost 0 bases; unmatched junction nucleotides: 6.